These T cell receptor beta chains were read from a single sample in a study of blood T cells in healthy people across ages. TCRdb independently ran MiXCR on the 5' RACE reads; one entry per CDR3 protein. The data show about a million distinct CDR3 sequences, roughly 51% seen once. The source material was blood. These receptors were collected from a woman aged 60-70 years in good health. Both conserved end residues are part of each CDR3. A D gene is named only where the DNA matches it firmly. Not all rows give a size; the values are once, few, many and, for expanded clones, a class.

clone_size	v_call	j_call	d_call	cdr3_nt	cdr3_aa
NA	TRBV4-1	TRBJ2-7	NA	TGCGCCAGCAGCCATGTGTGGGACAACTCCTACGAGCAGTACTTC	CASSHVWDNSYEQYF
NA	TRBV4-1	TRBJ2-7	NA	TGCGCCAGCAGCCCCCTTGGAGCCAGCCTTACCTACGAGCAGTACTTC	CASSPLGASLTYEQYF
once	TRBV12-3/TRBV12-4	TRBJ2-1	TRBD2	TGTGCCAGCAGTTTGGGACTAGCGGGAGGGCCCGATGAGCAGTTCTTC	CASSLGLAGGPDEQFF
few	TRBV12-3/TRBV12-4	TRBJ1-4	NA	TGTGCCAGCAGTTTACGCGGACCTAATGAAAAACTGTTTTTT	CASSLRGPNEKLFF
NA	TRBV28	TRBJ2-1	TRBD2	TGTGCCACTATACTAGCGGACTACTACAATGAGCAGTTCTTC	CATILADYYNEQFF
NA	TRBV18	TRBJ2-7	NA	TGTGCCAGCTCACCACTCCAGGGGAGAGATGGCGAGCAGTACTTC	CASSPLQGRDGEQYF
once	TRBV6-5	TRBJ2-5	NA	TGTGCCAGCAGCCAGGCGGCAGGCACAAACATTCAGAACTTC	CASSQAAGTNIQNF
NA	TRBV28	TRBJ2-7	TRBD2	TGTGCCAGCAGGGCCGCGGGACTAACTTACTTGGACGAGCAGTACTTC	CASRAAGLTYLDEQYF
NA	TRBV20-1	TRBJ2-2	NA	TGCAGTGCTCCTGCAGGGGCCGACACCGGGGAGCTGTTTTTT	CSAPAGADTGELFF
NA	TRBV18	TRBJ2-3	NA	TGTGCCAGCTCACCACCCGAGCGCACAGATACGCAGTATTTT	CASSPPERTDTQYF
NA	TRBV6-2/TRBV6-3	TRBJ2-1	TRBD2	TGTGCCAGCAGTTACTTTAGCGGGAGCATAGATGAGCAGTTCTTC	CASSYFSGSIDEQFF
NA	TRBV10-3	TRBJ1-4	NA	TGTGCCATCAGTGAGCCGCAGAACGAAAAACTGTTTTTT	CAISEPQNEKLFF
NA	TRBV29-1	TRBJ2-3	NA	TGCAGCGTTCGGTCCGGCGATACTAGCACAGATACGCAGTATTTT	CSVRSGDTSTDTQYF
NA	TRBV27	TRBJ1-4	NA	TGTGCCAGCAGTTATGGGGGCGCAGGGGATCGTGAACTGTTTTTT	CASSYGGAGDRELFF
NA	TRBV29-1	TRBJ2-1	NA	TGCAGCGTTAACGTCCGGCGTCCCGGGAATGAGCAGTTCTTC	CSVNVRRPGNEQFF
NA	TRBV5-4	TRBJ2-3	TRBD1	TGTGCCAGCAGCACCCGGACAGGAGGAGATACGCAGTATTTT	CASSTRTGGDTQYF